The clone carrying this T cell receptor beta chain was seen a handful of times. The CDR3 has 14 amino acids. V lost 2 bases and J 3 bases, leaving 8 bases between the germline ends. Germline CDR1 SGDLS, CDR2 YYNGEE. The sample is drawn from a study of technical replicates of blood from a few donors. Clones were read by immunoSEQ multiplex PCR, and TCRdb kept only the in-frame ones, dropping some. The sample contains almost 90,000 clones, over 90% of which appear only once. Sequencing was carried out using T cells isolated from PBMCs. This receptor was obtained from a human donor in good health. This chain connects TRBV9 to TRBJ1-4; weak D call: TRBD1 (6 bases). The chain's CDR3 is CASSVDRSNEKLFF. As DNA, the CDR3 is TGTGCCAGCAGCGTCGACAGGTCTAATGAAAAACTGTTTTTT.